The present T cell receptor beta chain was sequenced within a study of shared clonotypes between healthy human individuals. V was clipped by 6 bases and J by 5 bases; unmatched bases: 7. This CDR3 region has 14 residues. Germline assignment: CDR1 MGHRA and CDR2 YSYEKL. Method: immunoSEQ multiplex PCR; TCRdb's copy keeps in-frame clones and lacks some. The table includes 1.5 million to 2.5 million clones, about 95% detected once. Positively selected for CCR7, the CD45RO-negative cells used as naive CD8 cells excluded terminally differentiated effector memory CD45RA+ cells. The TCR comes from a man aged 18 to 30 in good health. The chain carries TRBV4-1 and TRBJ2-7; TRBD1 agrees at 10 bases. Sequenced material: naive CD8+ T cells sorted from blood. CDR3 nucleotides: TGCGCCAGCAGTCAGACAGGGGGCTTTGACGAGCAGTACTTC. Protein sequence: CASSQTGGFDEQYF.